The next 7 T cell receptor beta chains were all read from a single sample in a study of T cells in women clearing cervical HPV infection. Using immunoSEQ multiplex PCR, the repertoire was profiled, and TCRdb retains in-frame clones only, with some absent. The sample data list about 20,000 clones. Sequenced material: blood buffy coat. The receptors stem from a woman between 18 and 69 years old with a cervical HPV16 infection that either progressed to CIN3+ or cleared (not recorded which).

About this clone itself: The read ends 3 residues early relative to the CDR3; the germline J gene fills the gap. The chain combines TRBV5-1 with TRBJ1-1; D call uncertain. CDR1 is SGHRS and CDR2 is YFSETQ in the germline V gene. The CDR3 is made up of 14 amino acids. Trimming took off 4 bases at V and 3 bases at J, with 13 bases between the two ends. This CDR3 reads CASSPLGIHTEAFF. Partial CDR3 DNA: TGCGCCAGCAGCCCACTAGGAATCCACACTGAA.

In the case of this clone: From the germline J gene comes the end of the CDR3, since the read stops 3 residues before it. The chain joins TRBV4-2 to TRBJ1-6, with D possibly matching TRBD1 (5 bases). The CDR3 sequence is 13 residues long. CDR1 LGHNA and CDR2 YNFKEQ come from the germline V gene. The sequenced CDR3 bases are TGTGCCAGCAGCCAAGATGGGGGGAGGCCC. It codes for CASSQDGGRP. The CDR3 in its entirety is CASSQDGGRPLHF.

On this clone itself: The sequence runs out 3 residues before the end of the CDR3; the remainder is reconstructed from the germline J gene. The chain joins TRBV7-7 to TRBJ2-3; a possible D gene is TRBD1 (7 bases). The V gene lost 1 base and the J gene lost 8 bases, with 16 bases spanning the gap. The length of the CDR3 is 15 residues. In germline, CDR1 is SSHAT, CDR2 FNYEAQ (reference sequence). Partial CDR3 DNA: TGTGCCAGCAGCTTAGGCCAGGGGGGAAGTGGTACG. Translation gives CASSLGQGGSGT. The full CDR3 protein reads CASSLGQGGSGTQYF. The complete variable domain, with remaining parts taken from reference TRBV7-7 and TRBJ2-3, reads GAGVSQSPRYKVTKRGQDVTLRCDPISSHATLYWYQQALGQGPEFLTYFNYEAQPDKSGLPSDRFSAERPEGSISTLTIQRTEQRDSAMYRCASSLGQGGSGTQYFGPGTRLTVL.

Concerning this clone: The read ends 3 residues early relative to the CDR3; the germline J gene fills the gap. V is TRBV29-1 and J is TRBJ2-1; 9 bases agree with TRBD1. The CDR3 runs 12 residues. Looked up from germline, CDR1 is SQVTM and CDR2 is ANQGSEA. With V trimmed by 6 bases and J by 8 bases, 5 bases remained unmatched. Incomplete CDR3 DNA: TGCAGCGTCGCCGGGACAGGGTATGAG. Its protein is CSVAGTGYE. The whole CDR3 reads CSVAGTGYEQFF.

A remark on this clone: The sequenced fragment ends 3 residues before the CDR3 boundary, so the rest is inferred from the germline J gene. The J gene is TRBJ2-1, the V gene TRBV20-1; 10 bases are a match to TRBD2. V shed 8 bases, J shed 7 bases, and the junction held 5 bases outside the gene matches. CDR1 DFQATT and CDR2 SNEGSKA come from the germline V gene (reference sequence). The CDR3 totals 12 residues. The covered CDR3 bases are TGCAGTAGCGGGGGGGCCAGGAATGAG. It encodes CSSGGARNE. The full CDR3 sequence reads CSSGGARNEQFF.

Of note for this clone: The read comes to an end 3 residues before the CDR3 does, leaving the germline J gene to fill in the end. The rearrangement links TRBV7-6 to TRBJ2-2; D is unresolved. The CDR3 spans 14 residues. The ends were cut back, 2 bases at V and 5 bases at J, with 9 bases in the middle. From germline, CDR1 is SGHVS and CDR2 FNYEAQ. The CDR3 bases that were read are TGTGCCAGCAGCTTACTAGAATCGACCGGGGAG. Translation gives CASSLLESTGE. The whole CDR3 protein is CASSLLESTGELFF.

Worth noting for this clone: Sequencing ends 3 residues short of the CDR3 end; the germline J gene provides the rest. This sequence joins TRBV7-2 and TRBJ2-3, with D uncertain. Germline-derived CDR1 and CDR2 are SGHTA and FQGNSA. This CDR3 region has 15 residues. The V gene lost 3 bases and the J gene lost 2 bases, with 12 bases spanning the gap. The CDR3 sequence: CASSFGSEITDTQYF. The part of the CDR3 DNA that was read is TGTGCCAGCAGCTTTGGTTCAGAGATCACAGATACG.